The clone carrying this T cell receptor (beta chain) was observed many times. Its specificity is unknown. The sample comes from a study of T cell responses to AZD1222 COVID-19 vaccine. Turning to the study itself: Analyses pooled second doses at about 4 or about 12 weeks. General study results and limits: Donors skewed white British and female; clonal diversity was possibly underestimated. Spike as a whole was targeted by vaccine-associated CD4 TCRs, dominant at 160-218 and 743-854. Baseline seropositivity occurred in only 5 to 7 AZD1222 recipients.

The data were produced by immunoSEQ multiplex PCR, yet TCRdb's version contains in-frame clones alone and is incomplete. The table has roughly 120,000 clones, roughly 90% seen once; the top ten hold more than 4%. CDR1 SEHNR and CDR2 FQNEAQ come from the germline V gene (reference sequence). The CDR3 contains 14 residues. Germline trimming cut 8 bases from V and 2 bases from J; bases unmatched to any gene: 9. This chain connects TRBV7-9 to TRBJ2-7; 7 bases agree with TRBD1. The sequences come from peripheral blood, collected on day 0 of AZD1222 vaccination. The TCR sequence derives from an adult in good health. CDR3 in amino acids: CASRDRDRAYEQYF. The CDR3, as DNA: TGTGCCAGCCGGGACCGGGACAGAGCCTACGAGCAGTACTTC.